Presented here are 6 T cell receptor beta chains from one specimen sequenced in a study of human thymus T cells. Sequencing was performed with immunoSEQ multiplex PCR; in TCRdb, only in-frame clones are kept and a portion is missing. The sample has approximately 49,000 clones, 85% to 95% seen once; the top ten hold about 0.17%. Material for sequencing was blood. These receptor sequences come from a girl less than two years old with a congenital heart defect but otherwise immunologically healthy.

V usage is TRBV5-6 and J usage is TRBJ2-3; perhaps TRBD2 as D (5 bases). Trimming shortened V by 2 bases and J by 4 bases, and 20 bases separated the two germline ends. CDR3 length: 17 amino acids. Germline lookup yields CDR1 SGHDT and CDR2 YYEEEE. This chain's CDR3 is CASSFVGERIRADTQYF. The CDR3 nucleotides read TGTGCCAGCAGCTTTGTGGGAGAGAGGATTCGTGCAGATACGCAGTATTTT.

The chain combines TRBV11-2 with TRBJ2-1; D is ambiguous. The CDR3 covers 13 residues. The germline gives CDR1 SGHAT, CDR2 FQNNGV. Trimming took off 1 base at V and 6 bases at J, with 7 bases between the two ends. The CDR3: CASSLGLFNEQFF. DNA of the CDR3: TGTGCCAGCAGCTTAGGACTTTTCAATGAGCAGTTCTTC.

The chain combines TRBV5-1 with TRBJ2-2; possible D gene TRBD1, 7 bases. Germline V gives CDR1 SGHRS, CDR2 YFSETQ. The length of the CDR3 is 15 residues. V was trimmed by 4 bases and J by 9 bases, leaving 19 bases between them. The CDR3 DNA follows: TGCGCCAGCAGCGGGGGGACAGAGAGCCACCGGGAGCTGTTTTTT. Translated, it gives CASSGGTESHRELFF.

V usage is TRBV6-1 and J usage is TRBJ2-1; D remains ambiguous. Germline V gene lookup returns CDR1 MNHNS and CDR2 SASEGT. V was pared by 7 bases and J by 0 bases, with 13 bases between. CDR3 length: 15 amino acids. The CDR3 DNA follows: TGTGCCAGCACCCCAACAGTTAGCTCCTACAATGAGCAGTTCTTC. It is translated as CASTPTVSSYNEQFF.

The chain is built from TRBV7-8 and TRBJ1-3; no clear D gene. This CDR3 has 16 residues. V was cut by 7 bases and J by 3 bases, with 19 bases left in between. Germline V gene data show CDR1 as SGHVS and CDR2 as FQNEAQ. This chain's CDR3 is CASTWAGGPLGNTIYF. The CDR3 DNA reads as TGTGCCAGCACCTGGGCGGGCGGCCCTCTTGGAAACACCATATATTTT.

This clone is a singleton in its sample. CDR3 nucleotide sequence: TGTGCCAGCAGACAGAGGGGTATAGGACTCTATAGCAATCAGCCCCAGCATTTT. Protein product: CASRQRGIGLYSNQPQHF. This chain connects TRBV28 to TRBJ1-5; a possible D gene is TRBD1 (5 bases). The germline V gene encodes CDR1 MDHEN and CDR2 SYDVKM. The CDR3 runs 18 residues. Trimming left V 6 bases short and J 0 bases short, with 21 bases between.